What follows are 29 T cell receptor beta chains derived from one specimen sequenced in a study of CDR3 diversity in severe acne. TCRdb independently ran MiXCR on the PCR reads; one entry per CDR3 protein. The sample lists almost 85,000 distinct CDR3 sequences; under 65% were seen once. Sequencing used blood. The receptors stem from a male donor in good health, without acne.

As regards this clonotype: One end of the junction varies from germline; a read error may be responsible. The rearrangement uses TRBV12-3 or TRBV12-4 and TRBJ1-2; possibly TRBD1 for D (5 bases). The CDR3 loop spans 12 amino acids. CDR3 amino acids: CASSTGTYGDTF. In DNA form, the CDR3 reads TGTGCCAGCAGCACCGGGACCTATGGCGACACCTTC.

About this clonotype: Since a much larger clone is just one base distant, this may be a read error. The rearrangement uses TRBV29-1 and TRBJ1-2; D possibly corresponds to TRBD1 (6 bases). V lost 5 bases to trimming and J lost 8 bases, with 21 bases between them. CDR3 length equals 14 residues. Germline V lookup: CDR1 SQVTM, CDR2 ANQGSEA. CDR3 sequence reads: CSVLPPGQVCGYTF. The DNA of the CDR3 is TGCAGCGTTCTGCCCCCGGGACAAGTCTGCGGCTACACCTTC.

The CDR3 DNA is TGTGCCACTATTTCCCTACTAGCGATCGGGGAGCTGTTTTTT. This translates into CATISLLAIGELFF. The rearrangement uses TRBV24-1 and TRBJ2-2; 7 bases map to TRBD2. The CDR3 runs 14 residues. The trim removed 10 bases at V and 7 bases at J, leaving 11 bases unmatched. Germline V gene data show CDR1 as KGHDR and CDR2 as SFDVKD.

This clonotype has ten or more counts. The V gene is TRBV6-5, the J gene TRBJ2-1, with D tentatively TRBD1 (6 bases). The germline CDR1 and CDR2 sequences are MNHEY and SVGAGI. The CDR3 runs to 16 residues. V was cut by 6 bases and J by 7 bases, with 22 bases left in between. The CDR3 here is CASSIQGRVGPNEQFF. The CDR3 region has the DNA TGTGCCAGCAGCATACAGGGTCGGGTGGGGCCTAATGAGCAGTTCTTC.

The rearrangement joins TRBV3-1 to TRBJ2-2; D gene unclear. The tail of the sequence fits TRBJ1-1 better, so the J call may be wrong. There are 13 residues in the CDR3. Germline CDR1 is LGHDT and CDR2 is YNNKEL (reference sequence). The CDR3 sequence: CASSHRPRGEAFF. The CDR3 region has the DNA TGTGCCAGCAGCCACCGACCCCGGGGAGAAGCTTTCTTT.

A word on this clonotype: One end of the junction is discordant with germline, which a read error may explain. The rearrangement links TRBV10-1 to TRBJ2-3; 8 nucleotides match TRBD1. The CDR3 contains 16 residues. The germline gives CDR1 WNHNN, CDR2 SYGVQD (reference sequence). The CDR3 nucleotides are TGCGCCAGCAATGAGCCGACAGGGGCCAGCACAGATACGCGGTATTTT. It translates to CASNEPTGASTDTRYF.

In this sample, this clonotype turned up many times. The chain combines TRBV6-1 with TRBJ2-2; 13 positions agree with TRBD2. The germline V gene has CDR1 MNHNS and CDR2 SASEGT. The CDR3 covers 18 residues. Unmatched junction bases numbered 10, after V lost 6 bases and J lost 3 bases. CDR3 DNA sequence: TGTGCCAGCAGCAAACTAGCGGGAGGGCCTTTGGACACCGGGGAGCTGTTTTTT. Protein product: CASSKLAGGPLDTGELFF.

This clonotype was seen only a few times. Written as DNA, the CDR3 is TGTGCCAGCAGTGTGACAACGACAGGGGGACTGTTTTTT. This gives the protein CASSVTTTGGLFF. V usage is TRBV2 and J usage is TRBJ1-4; 9 nucleotides align to TRBD1. Unmatched junction bases numbered 7, after V lost 4 bases and J lost 13 bases. This CDR3 is built from 13 residues. The germline gives CDR1 SNHLY, CDR2 FYNNEI.

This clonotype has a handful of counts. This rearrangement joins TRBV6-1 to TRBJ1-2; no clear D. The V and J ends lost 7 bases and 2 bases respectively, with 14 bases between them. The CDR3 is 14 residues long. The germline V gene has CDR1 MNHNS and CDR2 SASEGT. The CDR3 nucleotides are TGTGCCAGCAACTCAGGAGGAGTCAACTATGGCTACACCTTC. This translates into CASNSGGVNYGYTF.

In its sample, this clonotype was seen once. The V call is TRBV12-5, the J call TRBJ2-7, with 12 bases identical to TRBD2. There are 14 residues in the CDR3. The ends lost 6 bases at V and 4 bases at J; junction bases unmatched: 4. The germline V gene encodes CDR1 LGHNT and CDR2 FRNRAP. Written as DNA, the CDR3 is TGTGCTAGTGGACCAGGGACTAGCGGGTACGAGCAGTACTTC. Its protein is CASGPGTSGYEQYF.

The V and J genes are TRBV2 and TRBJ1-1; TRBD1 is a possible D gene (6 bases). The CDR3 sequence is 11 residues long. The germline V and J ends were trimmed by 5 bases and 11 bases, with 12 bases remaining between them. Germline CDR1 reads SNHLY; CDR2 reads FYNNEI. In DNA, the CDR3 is TGTGCCAGCAGTTACAGGGAGGAGGCTTTCTTT. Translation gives CASSYREEAFF.

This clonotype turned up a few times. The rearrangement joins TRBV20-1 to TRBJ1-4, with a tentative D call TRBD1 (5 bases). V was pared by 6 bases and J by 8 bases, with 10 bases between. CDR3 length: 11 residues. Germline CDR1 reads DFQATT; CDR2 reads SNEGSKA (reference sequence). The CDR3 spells CSANKGEKLFF. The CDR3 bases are TGCAGTGCCAACAAGGGGGAAAAACTGTTTTTT.

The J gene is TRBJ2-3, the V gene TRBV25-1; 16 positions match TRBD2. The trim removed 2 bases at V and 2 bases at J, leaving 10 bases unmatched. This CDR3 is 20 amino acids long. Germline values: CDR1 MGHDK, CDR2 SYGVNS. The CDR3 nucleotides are TGTGCCAGCAGTGAAGGGACTAGCGGGGGGGCCATGGACCTCACAGATACGCAGTATTTT. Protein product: CASSEGTSGGAMDLTDTQYF.

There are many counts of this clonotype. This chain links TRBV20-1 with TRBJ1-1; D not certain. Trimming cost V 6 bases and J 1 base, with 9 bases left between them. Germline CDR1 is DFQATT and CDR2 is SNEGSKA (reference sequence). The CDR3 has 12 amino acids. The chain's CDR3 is CSARPRNTEAFF. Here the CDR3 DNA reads TGCAGTGCCAGACCAAGGAACACTGAAGCTTTCTTT.

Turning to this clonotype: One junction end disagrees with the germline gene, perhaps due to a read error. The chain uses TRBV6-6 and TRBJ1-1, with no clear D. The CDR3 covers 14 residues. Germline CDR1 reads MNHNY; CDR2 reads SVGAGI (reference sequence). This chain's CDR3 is CAISEMSGHTEAFF. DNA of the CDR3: TGTGCCATCAGTGAGATGTCAGGCCACACTGAAGCTTTCTTT.

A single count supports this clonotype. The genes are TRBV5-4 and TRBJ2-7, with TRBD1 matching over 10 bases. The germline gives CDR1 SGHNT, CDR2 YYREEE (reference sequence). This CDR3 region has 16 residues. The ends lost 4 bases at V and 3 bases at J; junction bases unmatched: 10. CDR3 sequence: CASSIGTGAFSYEQYF. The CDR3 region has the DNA TGTGCCAGCAGCATCGGGACAGGGGCCTTCAGCTACGAGCAGTACTTC.

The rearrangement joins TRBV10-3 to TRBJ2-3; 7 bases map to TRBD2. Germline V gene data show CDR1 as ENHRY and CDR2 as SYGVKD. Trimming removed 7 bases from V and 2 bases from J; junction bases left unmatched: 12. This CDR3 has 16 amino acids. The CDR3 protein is CAIMSPASGTTDTQYF. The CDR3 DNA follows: TGTGCCATCATGAGCCCGGCTAGCGGCACCACAGATACGCAGTATTTT.

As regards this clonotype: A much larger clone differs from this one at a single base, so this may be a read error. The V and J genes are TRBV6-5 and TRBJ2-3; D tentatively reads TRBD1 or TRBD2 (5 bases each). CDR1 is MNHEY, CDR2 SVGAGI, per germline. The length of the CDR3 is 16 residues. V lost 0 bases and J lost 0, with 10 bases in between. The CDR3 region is CASSYSGPQSTDTQYF. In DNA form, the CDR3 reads TGTGCCAGCAGTTACTCGGGACCGCAAAGCACAGATACGCAGTATTTT.

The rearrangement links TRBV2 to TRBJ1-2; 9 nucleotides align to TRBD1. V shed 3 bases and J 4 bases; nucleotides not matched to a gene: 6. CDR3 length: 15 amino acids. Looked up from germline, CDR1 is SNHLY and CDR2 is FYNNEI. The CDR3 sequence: CASSEKGQGGYGYTF. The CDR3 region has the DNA TGTGCCAGCAGTGAGAAGGGACAGGGCGGCTATGGCTACACCTTC.

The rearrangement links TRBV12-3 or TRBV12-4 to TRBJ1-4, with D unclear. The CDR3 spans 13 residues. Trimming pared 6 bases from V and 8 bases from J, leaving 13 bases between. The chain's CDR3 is CASRRTGEEKLFF. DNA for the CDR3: TGTGCCAGCAGGAGGACGGGCGAAGAAAAACTGTTTTTT.

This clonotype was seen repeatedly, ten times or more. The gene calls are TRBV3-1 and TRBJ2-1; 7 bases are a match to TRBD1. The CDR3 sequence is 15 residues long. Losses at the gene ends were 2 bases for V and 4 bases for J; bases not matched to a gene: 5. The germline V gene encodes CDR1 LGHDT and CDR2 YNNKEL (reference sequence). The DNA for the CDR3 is TGTGCCAGCAGCCAATCCGGGACAGCATACAATGAGCAGTTCTTC. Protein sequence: CASSQSGTAYNEQFF.

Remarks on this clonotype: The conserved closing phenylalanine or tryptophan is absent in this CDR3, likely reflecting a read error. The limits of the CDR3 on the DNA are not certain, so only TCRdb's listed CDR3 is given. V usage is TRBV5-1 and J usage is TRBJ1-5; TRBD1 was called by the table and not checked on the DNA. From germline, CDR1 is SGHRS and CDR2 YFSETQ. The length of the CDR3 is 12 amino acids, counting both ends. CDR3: CASSLGGRSQGE.

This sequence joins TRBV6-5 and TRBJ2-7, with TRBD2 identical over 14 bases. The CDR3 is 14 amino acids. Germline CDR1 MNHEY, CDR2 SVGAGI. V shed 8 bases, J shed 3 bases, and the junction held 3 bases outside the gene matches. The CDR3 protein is CASRGTSGSYEQYF. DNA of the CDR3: TGTGCCAGCCGCGGGACTAGCGGGAGCTACGAGCAGTACTTC.

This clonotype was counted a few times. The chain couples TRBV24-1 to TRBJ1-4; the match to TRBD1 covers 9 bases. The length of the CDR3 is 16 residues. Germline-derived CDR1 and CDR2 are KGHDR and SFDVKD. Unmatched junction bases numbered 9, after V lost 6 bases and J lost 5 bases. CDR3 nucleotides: TGTGCCACCAGTCCAGCTCCCGGACAGGGGAATGAAAAACTGTTTTTT. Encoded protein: CATSPAPGQGNEKLFF.

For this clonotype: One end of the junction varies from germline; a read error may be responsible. CDR3 sequence reads: CASSLDAAEAQYF. In DNA, the CDR3 is TGTGCCAGCAGCTTGGATGCAGCAGAGGCCCAGTACTTC. The V gene is TRBV4-2, the J gene TRBJ2-5, with D hard to call. CDR1 and CDR2 (germline): LGHNA, YNFKEQ. The CDR3 extends over 13 amino acids.

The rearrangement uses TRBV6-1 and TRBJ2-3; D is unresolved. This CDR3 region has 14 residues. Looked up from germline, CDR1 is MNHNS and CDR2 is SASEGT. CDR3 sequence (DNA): TGTACCCTCCAGAGAACTCACCGCACAGATACGCAGTATTTT. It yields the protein CTLQRTHRTDTQYF.

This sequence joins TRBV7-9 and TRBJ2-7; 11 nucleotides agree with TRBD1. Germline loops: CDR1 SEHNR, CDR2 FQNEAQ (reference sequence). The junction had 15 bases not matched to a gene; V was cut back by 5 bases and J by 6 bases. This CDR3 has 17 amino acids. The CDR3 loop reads CASSTRNRDRGTGEQYF. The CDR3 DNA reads TGTGCCAGCAGCACCAGGAATCGGGACAGGGGGACTGGCGAGCAGTACTTC.

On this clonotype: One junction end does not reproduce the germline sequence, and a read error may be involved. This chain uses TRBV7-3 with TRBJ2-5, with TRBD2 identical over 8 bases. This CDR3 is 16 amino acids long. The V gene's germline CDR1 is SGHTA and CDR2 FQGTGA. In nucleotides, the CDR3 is TGCGCCAGCAGCCAAGACAGCGGGAGATCTGAAGAGACCCAGTACTTC. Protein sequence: CASSQDSGRSEETQYF.

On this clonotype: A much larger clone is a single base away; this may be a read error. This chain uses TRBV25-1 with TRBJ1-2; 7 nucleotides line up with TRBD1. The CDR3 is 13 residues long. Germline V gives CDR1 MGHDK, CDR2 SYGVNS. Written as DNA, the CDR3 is TGTGCCAGCAGTGAATACAGGGGGTACGGCTACGCCTTC. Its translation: CASSEYRGYGYAF.